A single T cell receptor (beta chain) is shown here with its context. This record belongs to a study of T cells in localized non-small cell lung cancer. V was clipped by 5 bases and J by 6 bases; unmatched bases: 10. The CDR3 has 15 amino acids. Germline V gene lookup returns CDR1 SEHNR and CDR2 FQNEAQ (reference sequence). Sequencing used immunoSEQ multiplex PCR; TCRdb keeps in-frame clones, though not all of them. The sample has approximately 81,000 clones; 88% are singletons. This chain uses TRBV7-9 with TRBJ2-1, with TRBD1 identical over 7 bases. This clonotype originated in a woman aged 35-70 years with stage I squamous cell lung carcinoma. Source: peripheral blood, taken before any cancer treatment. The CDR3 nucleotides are TGTGCCAGCAGCGTGTCGACAGGGATCACCAATGAGCAGTTCTTC. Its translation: CASSVSTGITNEQFF. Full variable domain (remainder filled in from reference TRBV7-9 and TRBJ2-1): DTGVSQNPRHKITKRGQNVTFRCDPISEHNRLYWYRQTLGQGPEFLTYFQNEAQLEKSRLLSDRFSAERPKGSFSTLEIQRTEQGDSAMYLCASSVSTGITNEQFFGPGTRLTVL.